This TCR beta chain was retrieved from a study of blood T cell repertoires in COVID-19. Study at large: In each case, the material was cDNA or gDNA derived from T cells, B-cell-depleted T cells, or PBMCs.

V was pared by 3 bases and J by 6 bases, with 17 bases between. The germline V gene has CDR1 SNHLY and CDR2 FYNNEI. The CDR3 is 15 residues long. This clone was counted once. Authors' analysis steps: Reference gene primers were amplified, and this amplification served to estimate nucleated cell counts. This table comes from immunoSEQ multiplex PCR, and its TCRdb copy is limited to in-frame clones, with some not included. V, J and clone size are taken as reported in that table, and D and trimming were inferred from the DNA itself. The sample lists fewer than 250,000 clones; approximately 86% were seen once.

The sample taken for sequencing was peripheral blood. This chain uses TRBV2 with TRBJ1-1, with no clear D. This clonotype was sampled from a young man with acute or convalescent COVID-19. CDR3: CASSDGSAARPEAFF. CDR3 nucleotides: TGTGCCAGCAGTGACGGGTCAGCTGCTCGCCCTGAAGCTTTCTTT. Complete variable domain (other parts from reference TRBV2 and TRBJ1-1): EPEVTQTPSHQVTQMGQEVILRCVPISNHLYFYWYRQILGQKVEFLVSFYNNEISEKSEIFDDQFSVERPDGSNFTLKIRSTKLEDSAMYFCASSDGSAARPEAFFGQGTRLTVV.